One sample yielded the 14 T cell receptor beta chains listed below, sequenced in a study of T cell clonotyping in hematopoietic cell transplantation. The method was immunoSEQ multiplex PCR; TCRdb's version includes in-frame clones alone and lacks a portion of them. The sample lists about 5,900 clones, about nine tenths seen once, with just under 45% in the top ten. Sequenced material: peripheral blood mononuclear cells, taken 100 days after allogeneic stem cell transplant. The receptor set was obtained from a female patient between 50 and 60 years old who had an allogeneic stem cell transplant from a related donor, so the T cells may come from the graft donor. Some clones in this sample may be carry-over from other donors' samples.

The table lists this clone with a few counts. The chain carries TRBV5-4 and TRBJ1-3, with D hard to call. The CDR3 has 16 residues. The germline CDR1 and CDR2 sequences are SGHNT and YYREEE (reference sequence). Trimming took 4 bases from V and 4 from J, leaving 18 bases between them. CDR3 DNA: TGTGCCAGCAGCGCCAAATGGTCGAACGTCGGAAACACCATATATTTT. Its protein is CASSAKWSNVGNTIYF.

The J gene is TRBJ2-3, the V gene TRBV4-3; no clear D. Trimming cost V 0 bases and J 2 bases, with 12 bases left between them. CDR3 length: 16 residues. CDR1 and CDR2 (germline): LGHNA, YSLEER. This chain's CDR3 is CASSQDLRITTDTQYF. In DNA, the CDR3 is TGCGCCAGCAGCCAAGATCTGCGGATTACCACAGATACGCAGTATTTT.

The CDR3 DNA reads as TGTGCCAGCAGCCAAGGGACTAGCGCAGACAATGAGCAGTTCTTC. The encoded protein is CASSQGTSADNEQFF. V and J are TRBV7-3 and TRBJ2-1; 10 bases are a match to TRBD2. Per the germline V gene, CDR1 is SGHTA and CDR2 is FQGTGA. Losses at the gene ends were 5 bases for V and 5 bases for J; bases not matched to a gene: 6. This CDR3 is built from 15 residues.

This sequence joins TRBV19 and TRBJ1-2; no definite D call. V was cut by 7 bases and J by 5 bases, with 14 bases left in between. The CDR3 length is 13 residues. CDR1 LNHDA and CDR2 SQIVND come from the germline V gene (reference sequence). CDR3 loop: CASTAPQKYGYTF. The CDR3 bases are TGTGCCAGTACGGCCCCACAGAAATATGGCTACACCTTC.

This clone was picked up one time. The V gene is TRBV6-5, the J gene TRBJ2-5; the match to TRBD1 covers 7 bases. The CDR3 extends over 15 amino acids. CDR1 and CDR2 (germline): MNHEY, SVGAGI. Trimming cost V 5 bases and J 4 bases; bases outside gene matches: 10. The CDR3 sequence: CASSPDRPGGETQYF. The CDR3 DNA reads as TGTGCCAGCAGTCCGGACAGGCCTGGTGGAGAGACCCAGTACTTC.

The chain joins TRBV19 to TRBJ1-2; 7 bases are a match to TRBD1. V shed 4 bases and J 4 bases; nucleotides not matched to a gene: 6. This CDR3 has 14 amino acids. CDR1 and CDR2 (germline): LNHDA, SQIVND (reference sequence). For the CDR3, the DNA is TGTGCCAGTAGTAGAGGGACAGTCTTCTATGGCTACACCTTC. This encodes CASSRGTVFYGYTF.

The J gene is TRBJ2-7, the V gene TRBV27, with D possibly TRBD1 on 6 matching bases. Looked up from germline, CDR1 is MNHEY and CDR2 is SMNVEV (reference sequence). The CDR3 loop spans 13 amino acids. With 5 bases removed from V and 3 bases from J, the gap between germline ends came to 11 bases. CDR3 nucleotides: TGTGCCAGCAGTCCAACAGGGTACTACGAGCAGTACTTC. Protein sequence: CASSPTGYYEQYF.

The V gene is TRBV28, the J gene TRBJ1-2; no clear D. CDR3 size: 12 residues. Trimming took off 6 bases at V and 8 bases at J, with 13 bases between the two ends. From germline, CDR1 is MDHEN and CDR2 SYDVKM. The DNA of the CDR3 is TGTGCCAGCAGGATGGCCCCTGAAGGCTACACCTTC. Protein product: CASRMAPEGYTF.

The genes are TRBV7-2 and TRBJ2-3; D remains unclear. V dropped 3 bases and J dropped 1 base, with 11 bases sitting between them. Germline CDR1 and CDR2: SGHTA and FQGNSA. The CDR3 totals 15 residues. The DNA of the CDR3 is TGTGCCAGCAGCTTTAATCGGCCCGGCACAGATACGCAGTATTTT. Its translation: CASSFNRPGTDTQYF.

V gene TRBV10-3 combines with J gene TRBJ2-1; TRBD2 aligns across 11 bases. The junction had 11 bases not matched to a gene; V was cut back by 10 bases and J by 3 bases. Per germline, CDR1 ENHRY and CDR2 SYGVKD. There are 16 residues in the CDR3. The CDR3 DNA reads TGTGCCACCCAGAGACTAGCGGGGAGAATCTACAATGAGCAGTTCTTC. It yields the protein CATQRLAGRIYNEQFF.

The genes are TRBV19 and TRBJ1-5, with a weak D call TRBD1 (6 bases). V was shortened by 10 bases and J by 5 bases, with 21 bases between the two germline ends. Looked up from germline, CDR1 is LNHDA and CDR2 is SQIVND (reference sequence). This CDR3 has 15 amino acids. This CDR3 is CATRRLEQGDQPQHF. The CDR3 nucleotides are TGTGCCACTCGCCGACTTGAACAGGGAGATCAGCCCCAGCATTTT.

The table lists this clone with a count of one. This chain links TRBV30 with TRBJ2-7; TRBD1 matches 9 bases. V lost 4 bases to trimming and J lost 5 bases; unmatched junction nucleotides: 3. The CDR3 loop spans 12 amino acids. CDR1 is GTSNPN and CDR2 is SVGIG in the germline V gene (reference sequence). The CDR3 DNA follows: TGTGCCTGGACGGGACAGGGCGACGAGCAGTACTTC. Its translation: CAWTGQGDEQYF. The whole variable domain, remainder taken from reference TRBV30 and TRBJ2-7, is SQTIHQWPATLVQPVGSPLSLECTVEGTSNPNLYWYRQAAGRGLQLLFYSVGIGQISSEVPQNLSASRPQDRQFILSSKKLLLSDSGFYLCAWTGQGDEQYFGPGTRLTVT.

J is TRBJ1-5 and V is TRBV30; maybe TRBD1 (6 bases). The V gene's germline CDR1 is GTSNPN and CDR2 SVGIG (reference sequence). The CDR3 sequence is 13 residues long. The ends were cut back, 2 bases at V and 8 bases at J, with 13 bases in the middle. The CDR3 is CAWSIQGNEPQHF. DNA for the CDR3: TGTGCCTGGAGTATACAGGGTAATGAGCCCCAGCATTTT.

The chain recombines TRBV29-1 with TRBJ1-1; 9 bases are a match to TRBD1. Unmatched junction bases numbered 7, after V lost 3 bases and J lost 5 bases. Germline CDR1 and CDR2: SQVTM and ANQGSEA. This CDR3 spans 14 amino acids. CDR3 sequence: CSVEVGTGYTEAFF. The CDR3 DNA reads TGCAGCGTTGAGGTGGGGACAGGGTATACTGAAGCTTTCTTT.